These T cell receptor beta chains were read from a single sample in a study of OX40 agonist ivuxolimab in advanced cancers. Assay used: immunoSEQ multiplex PCR; TCRdb lists only in-frame clones, some missing. The sample contains 65,000 to 75,000 clones, around 87% of which appear only once. Specimen: CD4+ or CD8+ T cells sorted from blood, collected in a trial of the OX40 agonist ivuxolimab. The receptor set was obtained from an adult with an advanced solid tumor such as melanoma, head and neck, liver or kidney cancer. Each CDR3 is given with its conserved first and last residue. The order of the fields is CDR3 protein, V gene, J gene.

CASSDMGTTIPRNEQFF,TRBV6-4,TRBJ2-1
CASSPGHRYEQYF,TRBV18,TRBJ2-7
CASSQDWTGHNEKLFF,TRBV14,TRBJ1-4
CASSLVLAPNTQYF,TRBV7-9,TRBJ2-3
CASSLESLSGNTIYF,TRBV7-9,TRBJ1-3
CATSRDKWEQYF,TRBV15,TRBJ2-7
CASSVGTSGSSGTQYF,TRBV9,TRBJ2-3
CASTFGHTGELFF,TRBV28,TRBJ2-2
CASSPQEGDSSYNEQFF,TRBV18,TRBJ2-1
CASSEATAYGSPLHF,TRBV2,TRBJ1-6
CASSLSGASYNEQFF,TRBV7-3,TRBJ2-1
CASSPMPLAGPQETQYF,TRBV28,TRBJ2-5
CASSQAWSEDQPQHF,TRBV4-1,TRBJ1-5
CASSLALYNEQFF,TRBV11-1,TRBJ2-1
CASSTAYRARGDF,TRBV5-4,TRBJ2-7
CASSKAQDSAYEQYF,TRBV21-1,TRBJ2-7
CASSERGDGRAHTQYF,TRBV10-2,TRBJ2-3
CASSSTGGDEKLFF,TRBV9,TRBJ1-4
CATGRQGEQPQHF,TRBV15,TRBJ1-5
CASSLGAGFDQPQHF,TRBV5-6,TRBJ1-5
CASSPGLTGEGAFF,TRBV18,TRBJ1-1
CATKAGQGAGGELFF,TRBV6-4,TRBJ2-2
CASSPGQGPDTQYF,TRBV13,TRBJ2-3
CASWEPGRGTQYF,TRBV6-1,TRBJ2-5